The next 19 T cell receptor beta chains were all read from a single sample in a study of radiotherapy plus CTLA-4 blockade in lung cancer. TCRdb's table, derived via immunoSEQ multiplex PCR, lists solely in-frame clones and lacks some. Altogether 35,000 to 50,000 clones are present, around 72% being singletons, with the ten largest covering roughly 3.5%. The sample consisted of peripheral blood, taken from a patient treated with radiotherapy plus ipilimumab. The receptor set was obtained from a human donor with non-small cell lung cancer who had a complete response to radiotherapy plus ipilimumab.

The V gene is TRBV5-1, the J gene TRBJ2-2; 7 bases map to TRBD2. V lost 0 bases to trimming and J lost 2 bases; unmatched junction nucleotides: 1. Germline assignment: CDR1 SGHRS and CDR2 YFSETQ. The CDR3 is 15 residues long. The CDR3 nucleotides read TGCGCCAGCAGCTTGGCGGGAGGAAACACCGGGGAGCTGTTTTTT. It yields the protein CASSLAGGNTGELFF. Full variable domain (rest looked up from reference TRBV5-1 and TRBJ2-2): KAGVTQTPRYLIKTRGQQVTLSCSPISGHRSVSWYQQTPGQGLQFLFEYFSETQRNKGNFPGRFSGRQFSNSRSEMNVSTLELGDSALYLCASSLAGGNTGELFFGEGSRLTVL.

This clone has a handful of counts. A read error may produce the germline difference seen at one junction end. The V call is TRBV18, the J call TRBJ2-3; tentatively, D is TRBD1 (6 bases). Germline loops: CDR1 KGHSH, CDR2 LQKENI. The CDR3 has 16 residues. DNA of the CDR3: TGTGCCAGCTCTCCACTACAGGGCCGTGGAACAGATACGCAGTATTTT. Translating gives CASSPLQGRGTDTQYF. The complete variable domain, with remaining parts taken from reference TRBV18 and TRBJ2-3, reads NAGVMQNPRHLVRRRGQEARLRCSPMKGHSHVYWYRQLPEEGLKFMVYLQKENIIDESGMPKERFSAEFPKEGPSILRIQQVVRGDSAAYFCASSPLQGRGTDTQYFGPGTRLTVL.

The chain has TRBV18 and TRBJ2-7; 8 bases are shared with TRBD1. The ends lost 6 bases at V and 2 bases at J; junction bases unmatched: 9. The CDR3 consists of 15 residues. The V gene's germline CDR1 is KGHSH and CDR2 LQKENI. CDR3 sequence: CASSQGQGTPYEQYF. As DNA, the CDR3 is TGTGCCAGCTCTCAAGGACAGGGAACCCCCTACGAGCAGTACTTC.

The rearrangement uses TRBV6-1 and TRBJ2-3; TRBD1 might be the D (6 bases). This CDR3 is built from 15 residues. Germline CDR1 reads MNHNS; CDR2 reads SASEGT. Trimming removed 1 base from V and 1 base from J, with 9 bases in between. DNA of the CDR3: TGTGCCAGCAGTGAAGGGGGGCGCGGCACAGATACGCAGTATTTT. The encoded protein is CASSEGGRGTDTQYF.

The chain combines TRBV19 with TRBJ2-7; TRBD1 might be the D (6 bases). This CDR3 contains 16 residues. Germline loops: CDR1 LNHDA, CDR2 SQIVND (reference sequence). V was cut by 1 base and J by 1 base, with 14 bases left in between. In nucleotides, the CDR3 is TGTGCCAGTAGTATAGGGGCCAGGGGTGCATCCTACGAGCAGTACTTC. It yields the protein CASSIGARGASYEQYF.

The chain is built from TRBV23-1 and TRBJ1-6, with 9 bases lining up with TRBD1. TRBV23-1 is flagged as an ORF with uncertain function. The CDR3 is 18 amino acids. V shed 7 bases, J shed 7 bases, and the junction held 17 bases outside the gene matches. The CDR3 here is CASIQALLRDRDNSPLHF. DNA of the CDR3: TGCGCCAGCATTCAGGCCCTTCTCCGGGACAGGGACAATTCACCCCTCCACTTT.

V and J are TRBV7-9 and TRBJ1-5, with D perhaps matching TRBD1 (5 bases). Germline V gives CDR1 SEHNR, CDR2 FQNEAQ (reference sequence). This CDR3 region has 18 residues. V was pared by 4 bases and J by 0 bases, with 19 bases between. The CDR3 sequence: CASSSGRGISYSNQPQHF. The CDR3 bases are TGTGCCAGCAGCTCCGGTCGGGGGATCAGTTATAGCAATCAGCCCCAGCATTTT.

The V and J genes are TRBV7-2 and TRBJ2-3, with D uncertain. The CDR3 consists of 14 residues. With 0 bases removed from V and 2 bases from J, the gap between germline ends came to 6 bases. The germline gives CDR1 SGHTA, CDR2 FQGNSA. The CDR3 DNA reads TGTGCCAGCAGCTTAGCCGTTTACACAGATACGCAGTATTTT. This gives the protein CASSLAVYTDTQYF.

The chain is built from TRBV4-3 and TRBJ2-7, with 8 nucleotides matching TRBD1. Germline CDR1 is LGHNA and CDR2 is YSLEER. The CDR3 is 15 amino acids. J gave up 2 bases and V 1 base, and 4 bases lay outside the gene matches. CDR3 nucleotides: TGCGCCAGCAGCCAAGCCCCGGACAGGGCCTACGAGCAGTACTTC. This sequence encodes CASSQAPDRAYEQYF.

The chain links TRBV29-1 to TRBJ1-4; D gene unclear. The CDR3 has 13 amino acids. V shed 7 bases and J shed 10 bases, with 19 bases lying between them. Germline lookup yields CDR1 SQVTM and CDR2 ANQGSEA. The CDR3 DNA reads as TGCAGCGCCCGGGAGCAGTCTACCCCAAAACTGTTTTTT. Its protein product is CSAREQSTPKLFF.

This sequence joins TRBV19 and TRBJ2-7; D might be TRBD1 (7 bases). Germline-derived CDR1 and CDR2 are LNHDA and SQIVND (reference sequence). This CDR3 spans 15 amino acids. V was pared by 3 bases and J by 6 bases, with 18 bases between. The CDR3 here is CASSIPAGGNSEQYF. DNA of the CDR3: TGTGCCAGTAGTATCCCGGCAGGGGGGAATAGCGAGCAGTACTTC.

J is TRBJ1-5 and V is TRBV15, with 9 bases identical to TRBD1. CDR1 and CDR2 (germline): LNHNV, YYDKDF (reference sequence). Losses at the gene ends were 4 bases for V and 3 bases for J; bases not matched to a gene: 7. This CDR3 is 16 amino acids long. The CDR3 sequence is CATSIDRDRVNQPQHF. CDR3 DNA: TGTGCCACCAGCATCGACCGGGACAGGGTCAATCAGCCCCAGCATTTT.

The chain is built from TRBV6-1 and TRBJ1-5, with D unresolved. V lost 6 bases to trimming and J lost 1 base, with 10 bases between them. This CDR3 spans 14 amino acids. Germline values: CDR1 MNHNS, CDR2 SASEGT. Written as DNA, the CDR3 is TGTGCCAGCAGCAACCCAGCGAGCAATCAGCCCCAGCATTTT. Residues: CASSNPASNQPQHF.

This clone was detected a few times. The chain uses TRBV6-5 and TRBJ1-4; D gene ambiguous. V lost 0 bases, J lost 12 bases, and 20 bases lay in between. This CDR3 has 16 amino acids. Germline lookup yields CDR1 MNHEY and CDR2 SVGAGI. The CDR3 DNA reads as TGTGCCAGCAGTTACTCGAAAAGCGCCCTCCAGAGGGAACTGTTTTTT. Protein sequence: CASSYSKSALQRELFF.

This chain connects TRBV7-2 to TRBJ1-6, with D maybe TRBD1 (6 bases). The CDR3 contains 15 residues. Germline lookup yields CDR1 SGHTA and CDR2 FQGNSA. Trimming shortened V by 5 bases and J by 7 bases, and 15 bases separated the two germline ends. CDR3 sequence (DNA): TGTGCCAGCAGCCCCGGACTGGACAGAAATTCACCCCTCCACTTT. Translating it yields CASSPGLDRNSPLHF.

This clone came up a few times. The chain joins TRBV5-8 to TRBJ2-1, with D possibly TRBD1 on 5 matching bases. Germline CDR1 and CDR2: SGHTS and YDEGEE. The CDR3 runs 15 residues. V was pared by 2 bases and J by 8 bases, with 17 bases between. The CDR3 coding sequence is TGTGCCAGCAGCTTTGGGCAGGGTGTGCTTGATGAGCAGTTCTTC. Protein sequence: CASSFGQGVLDEQFF.

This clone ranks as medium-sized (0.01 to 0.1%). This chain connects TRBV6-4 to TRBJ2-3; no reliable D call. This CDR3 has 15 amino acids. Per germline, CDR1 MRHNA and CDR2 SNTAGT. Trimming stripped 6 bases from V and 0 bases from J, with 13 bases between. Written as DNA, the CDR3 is TGTGCCAGCAGCGTACAGTTATCTAGCACAGATACGCAGTATTTT. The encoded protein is CASSVQLSSTDTQYF.

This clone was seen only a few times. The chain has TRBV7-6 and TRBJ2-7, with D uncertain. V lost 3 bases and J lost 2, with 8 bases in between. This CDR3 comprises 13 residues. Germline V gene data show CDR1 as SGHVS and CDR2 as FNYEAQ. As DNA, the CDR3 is TGTGCCAGCAGCTTCGGGTCAACCTACGAGCAGTACTTC. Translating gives CASSFGSTYEQYF.

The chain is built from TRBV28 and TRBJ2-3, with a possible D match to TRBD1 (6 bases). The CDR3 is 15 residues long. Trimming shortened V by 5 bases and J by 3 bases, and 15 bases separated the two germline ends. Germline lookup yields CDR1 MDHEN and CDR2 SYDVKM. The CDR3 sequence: CASSEPQGNTDTQYF. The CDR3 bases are TGTGCCAGCAGTGAGCCACAGGGTAATACAGATACGCAGTATTTT. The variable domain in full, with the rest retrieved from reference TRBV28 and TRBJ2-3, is DVKVTQSSRYLVKRTGEKVFLECVQDMDHENMFWYRQDPGLGLRLIYFSYDVKMKEKGDIPEGYSVSREKKERFSLILESASTNQTSMYLCASSEPQGNTDTQYFGPGTRLTVL.